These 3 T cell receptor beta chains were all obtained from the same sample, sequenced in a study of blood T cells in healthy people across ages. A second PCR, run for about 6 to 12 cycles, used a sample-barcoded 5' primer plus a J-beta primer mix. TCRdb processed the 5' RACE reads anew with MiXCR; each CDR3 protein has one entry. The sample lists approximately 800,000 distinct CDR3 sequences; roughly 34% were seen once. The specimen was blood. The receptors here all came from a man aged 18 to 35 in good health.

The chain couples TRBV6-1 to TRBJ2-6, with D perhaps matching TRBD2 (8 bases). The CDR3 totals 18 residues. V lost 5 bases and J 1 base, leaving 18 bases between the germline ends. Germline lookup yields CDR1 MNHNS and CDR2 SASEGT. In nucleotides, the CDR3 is TGTGCCAGCAGTCGGGAGGGACAGTTTAAGTCTGGGGCCAACGTCCTGACTTTC. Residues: CASSREGQFKSGANVLTF.

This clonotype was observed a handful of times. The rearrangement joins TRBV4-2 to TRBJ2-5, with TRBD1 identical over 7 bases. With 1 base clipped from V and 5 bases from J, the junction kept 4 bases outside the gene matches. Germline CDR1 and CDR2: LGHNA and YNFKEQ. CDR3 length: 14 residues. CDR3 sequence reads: CASSQVQGTETQYF. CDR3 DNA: TGTGCCAGCAGCCAAGTACAGGGGACGGAGACCCAGTACTTC.

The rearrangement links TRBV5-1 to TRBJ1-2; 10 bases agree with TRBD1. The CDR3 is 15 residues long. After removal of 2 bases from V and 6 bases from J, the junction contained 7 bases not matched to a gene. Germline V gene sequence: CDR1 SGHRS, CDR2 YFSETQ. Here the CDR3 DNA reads TGCGCCAGCAGCTTAATGACAGGGGGCTTTGATGGCTACACCTTC. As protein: CASSLMTGGFDGYTF.